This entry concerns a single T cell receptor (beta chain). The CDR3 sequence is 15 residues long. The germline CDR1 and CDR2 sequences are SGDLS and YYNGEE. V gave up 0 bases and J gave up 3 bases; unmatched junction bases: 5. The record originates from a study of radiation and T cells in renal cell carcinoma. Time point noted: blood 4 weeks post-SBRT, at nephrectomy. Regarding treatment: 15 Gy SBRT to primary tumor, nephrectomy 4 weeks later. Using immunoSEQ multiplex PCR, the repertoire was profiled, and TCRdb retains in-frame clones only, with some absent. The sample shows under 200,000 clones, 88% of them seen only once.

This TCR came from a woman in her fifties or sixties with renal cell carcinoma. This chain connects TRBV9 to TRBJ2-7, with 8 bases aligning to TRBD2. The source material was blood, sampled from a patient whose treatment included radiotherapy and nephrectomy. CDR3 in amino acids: CASSVGISGDYEQYF. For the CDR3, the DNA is TGTGCCAGCAGCGTAGGAATTAGCGGGGACTACGAGCAGTACTTC.